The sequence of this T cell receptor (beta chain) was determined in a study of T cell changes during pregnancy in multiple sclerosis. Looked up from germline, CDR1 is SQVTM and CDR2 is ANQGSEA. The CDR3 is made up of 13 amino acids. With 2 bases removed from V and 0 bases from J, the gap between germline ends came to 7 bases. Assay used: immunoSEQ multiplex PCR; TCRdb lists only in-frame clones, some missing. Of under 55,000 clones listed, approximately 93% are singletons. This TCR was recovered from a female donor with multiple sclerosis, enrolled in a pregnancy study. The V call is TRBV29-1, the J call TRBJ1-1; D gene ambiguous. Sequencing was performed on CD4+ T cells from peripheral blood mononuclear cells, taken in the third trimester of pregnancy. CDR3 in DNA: TGCAGCGTTGAACGGGTGCTGAACACTGAAGCTTTCTTT. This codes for CSVERVLNTEAFF.